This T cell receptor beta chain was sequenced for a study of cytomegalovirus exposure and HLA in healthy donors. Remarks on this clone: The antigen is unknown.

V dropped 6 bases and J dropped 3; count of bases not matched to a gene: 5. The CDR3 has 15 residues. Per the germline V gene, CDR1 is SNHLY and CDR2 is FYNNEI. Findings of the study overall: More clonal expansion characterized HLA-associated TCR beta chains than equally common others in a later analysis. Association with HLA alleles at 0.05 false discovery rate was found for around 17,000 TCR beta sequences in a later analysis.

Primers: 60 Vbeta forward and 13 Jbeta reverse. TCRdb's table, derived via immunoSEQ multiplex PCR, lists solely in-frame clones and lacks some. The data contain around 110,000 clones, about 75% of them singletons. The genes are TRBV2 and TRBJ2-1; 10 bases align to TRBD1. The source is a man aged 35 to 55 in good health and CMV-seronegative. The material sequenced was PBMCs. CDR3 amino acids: CASRATGGSYNEQFF. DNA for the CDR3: TGTGCCAGCAGGGCGACAGGGGGCAGCTACAATGAGCAGTTCTTC.